One and the same sample provided the 25 T cell receptor beta chains below, sequenced in a study of siplizumab effects on memory and regulatory T cells. The assay was immunoSEQ multiplex PCR, and TCRdb's table has in-frame clones only and misses some. Of some 100,000 clones listed, 91% were seen once; the top ten hold about 2.6%. Input material: CD4+ T cells sorted from blood. The receptors shown here come from a human donor in good health. Some clones in this sample may be carry-over from other donors' samples.

This chain connects TRBV7-2 to TRBJ2-7; D assignment may be TRBD1 or TRBD2 (5 bases each). This CDR3 comprises 13 residues. With 5 bases removed from V and 0 bases from J, the gap between germline ends came to 8 bases. Looked up from germline, CDR1 is SGHTA and CDR2 is FQGNSA. CDR3 in amino acids: CASSRDASYEQYF. In DNA, the CDR3 is TGTGCCAGCAGCAGGGACGCCTCCTACGAGCAGTACTTC.

In nucleotides, the CDR3 is TGTGCCACCAGCAGAGACGGAGGGGCCTACAATGAGCAGTTCTTC. Amino acid sequence: CATSRDGGAYNEQFF. The V gene is TRBV15, the J gene TRBJ2-1; a weak D match, TRBD2 (6 bases). Per germline, CDR1 LNHNV and CDR2 YYDKDF (reference sequence). This CDR3 is built from 15 residues. V was trimmed by 0 bases and J by 2 bases, leaving 8 bases between them.

The chain joins TRBV7-8 to TRBJ2-5; possible D gene TRBD1, 5 bases. Germline CDR1 SGHVS, CDR2 FQNEAQ. Trimming left V 2 bases short and J 2 bases short, with 9 bases between. There are 14 residues in the CDR3. The CDR3 is CASSLQQGQETQYF. The CDR3 DNA follows: TGTGCCAGCAGCTTACAGCAGGGTCAAGAGACCCAGTACTTC.

The chain has TRBV7-3 and TRBJ2-5; 10 nucleotides match TRBD1. The trim removed 5 bases at V and 5 bases at J, leaving 11 bases unmatched. The CDR3 has 16 amino acids. The V gene's germline CDR1 is SGHTA and CDR2 FQGTGA. CDR3 residues: CASSRKGDRGRETQYF. The CDR3 DNA sequence: TGTGCCAGCAGCCGAAAGGGGGACAGGGGACGGGAGACCCAGTACTTC. Filled out from reference TRBV7-3 and TRBJ2-5, the complete variable domain reads GAGVSQTPSNKVTEKGKYVELRCDPISGHTALYWYRQSLGQGPEFLIYFQGTGAADDSGLPNDRFFAVRPEGSVSTLKIQRTERGDSAVYLCASSRKGDRGRETQYFGPGTRLLVL.

This clone was observed once. The chain carries TRBV9 and TRBJ2-2; weak D call: TRBD2 (5 bases). Trimming took off 0 bases at V and 6 bases at J, with 15 bases between the two ends. The CDR3 is 16 residues long. CDR1 SGDLS and CDR2 YYNGEE come from the germline V gene. CDR3 sequence reads: CASSVGGVRGSGELFF. The CDR3, as DNA: TGTGCCAGCAGCGTAGGTGGGGTTAGAGGGTCCGGGGAGCTGTTTTTT.

The J gene is TRBJ1-2, the V gene TRBV6-5, with D perhaps TRBD1 (6 bases). The ends were cut back, 7 bases at V and 4 bases at J, with 10 bases in the middle. CDR1 and CDR2 from the germline V gene are MNHEY and SVGAGI. The length of the CDR3 is 12 residues. DNA of the CDR3: TGTGCCAGCAAAACAGGGACCTATGGCTACACCTTC. This sequence encodes CASKTGTYGYTF.

This rearrangement joins TRBV5-1 to TRBJ2-1, with TRBD2 as a possible D gene (6 bases). The V gene lost 4 bases and the J gene lost 6 bases, with 17 bases spanning the gap. Germline CDR1 is SGHRS and CDR2 is YFSETQ. The CDR3 consists of 15 residues. The CDR3 reads CASSGGAGATNEQFF. CDR3 in DNA: TGCGCCAGCAGCGGAGGGGCCGGGGCTACCAATGAGCAGTTCTTC.

The rearrangement joins TRBV19 to TRBJ1-4; D unresolved. The CDR3 spans 14 residues. Germline CDR1 is LNHDA and CDR2 is SQIVND (reference sequence). The V end lost 6 bases, the J end lost 4 bases, and 12 bases lay between the germline ends. This chain's CDR3 is CASSEPGYNEKLFF. DNA of the CDR3: TGTGCCAGTAGCGAACCGGGATATAATGAAAAACTGTTTTTT.

The chain couples TRBV5-4 to TRBJ1-1; D ambiguous. The CDR3 has 13 residues. Germline V CDR1 and CDR2: SGHNT, YYREEE (reference sequence). Trimming removed 6 bases at V and 0 bases at J, with 9 bases between. The CDR3, as DNA: TGTGCCAGCAAATGGGGTCTGAACACTGAAGCTTTCTTT. Encoded protein: CASKWGLNTEAFF.

The chain carries TRBV28 and TRBJ1-5, with 7 bases identical to TRBD1. Germline lookup yields CDR1 MDHEN and CDR2 SYDVKM. V shed 6 bases and J 5 bases; nucleotides not matched to a gene: 10. The CDR3 spans 15 residues. CDR3 coding DNA: TGTGCCAGCAGCCGCGGGGGGACAGTGTATCAGCCCCAGCATTTT. It yields the protein CASSRGGTVYQPQHF.

The chain employs TRBV9 and TRBJ2-7; 10 bases align to TRBD1. This CDR3 is 14 amino acids long. Trimming took 3 bases from V and 7 from J; bases not matched to a gene: 7. Germline CDR1 reads SGDLS; CDR2 reads YYNGEE. CDR3 loop: CASSGRDRGGEQYF. Written as DNA, the CDR3 is TGTGCCAGCAGCGGAAGGGACAGGGGAGGAGAGCAGTACTTC.

The rearrangement links TRBV29-1 to TRBJ2-1; D ambiguous. From germline, CDR1 is SQVTM and CDR2 ANQGSEA. Trimming pared 4 bases from V and 0 bases from J, leaving 19 bases between. CDR3 size: 17 residues. The CDR3 sequence is CSVGMALVSSSYNEQFF. CDR3 nucleotides: TGCAGCGTTGGAATGGCGTTAGTTTCGTCCTCCTACAATGAGCAGTTCTTC.

This clone appeared a single time. The chain is built from TRBV9 and TRBJ2-5; D not certain. V was pared by 4 bases and J by 5 bases, with 9 bases between. Per the germline V gene, CDR1 is SGDLS and CDR2 is YYNGEE. This CDR3 is built from 12 residues. The CDR3 nucleotides are TGTGCCAGCAGCCCTCTAGGGGAGACCCAGTACTTC. Amino acid sequence: CASSPLGETQYF.

The genes are TRBV5-5 and TRBJ2-7; 9 nucleotides match TRBD2. Looked up from germline, CDR1 is SGHKS and CDR2 is YYEKEE (reference sequence). The CDR3 is 16 residues long. V was clipped by 4 bases and J by 3 bases; unmatched bases: 11. CDR3 residues: CASSPYLAGGYYEQYF. CDR3 DNA: TGTGCCAGCAGCCCCTACCTGGCGGGAGGGTACTACGAGCAGTACTTC. The variable domain in full, completed from reference TRBV5-5 and TRBJ2-7, reads DAGVTQSPTHLIKTRGQQVTLRCSPISGHKSVSWYQQVLGQGPQFIFQYYEKEERGRGNFPDRFSARQFPNYSSELNVNALLLGDSALYLCASSPYLAGGYYEQYFGPGTRLTVT.

The chain has TRBV25-1 and TRBJ1-6, with a possible D match to TRBD1 (5 bases). Germline V gene data show CDR1 as MGHDK and CDR2 as SYGVNS. V was cut by 5 bases and J by 9 bases, with 17 bases left in between. This CDR3 has 15 residues. As DNA, the CDR3 is TGTGCCAGCAGTCCCCGGGCTTCAGGGAGTTCACCCCTCCACTTT. It translates to CASSPRASGSSPLHF.

The chain has TRBV7-9 and TRBJ2-2; TRBD2 aligns across 10 bases. Germline V lookup: CDR1 SEHNR, CDR2 FQNEAQ (reference sequence). The CDR3 is 17 residues long. Trimming took 5 bases from V and 1 from J; bases not matched to a gene: 7. CDR3 sequence (DNA): TGTGCCAGCAGCCCCGGACTAGCGGAGTTGAACACCGGGGAGCTGTTTTTT. Encoded protein: CASSPGLAELNTGELFF.

The table lists this clone with a count of one. The chain couples TRBV7-3 to TRBJ2-1; 11 bases line up with TRBD2. The ends lost 5 bases at V and 3 bases at J; junction bases unmatched: 0. The CDR3 spans 14 residues. Looked up from germline, CDR1 is SGHTA and CDR2 is FQGTGA. CDR3 nucleotide sequence: TGTGCCAGCAGCACTAGCGGGAGCTACAATGAGCAGTTCTTC. It codes for CASSTSGSYNEQFF. The full variable domain, with the rest looked up from reference TRBV7-3 and TRBJ2-1, is GAGVSQTPSNKVTEKGKYVELRCDPISGHTALYWYRQSLGQGPEFLIYFQGTGAADDSGLPNDRFFAVRPEGSVSTLKIQRTERGDSAVYLCASSTSGSYNEQFFGPGTRLTVL.

Here the CDR3 DNA reads TGTGCCAGCAGCTTAATCTTCGGTGGGACAGGGGGATATGAAAAACTGTTTTTT. Its protein is CASSLIFGGTGGYEKLFF. The chain has TRBV7-8 and TRBJ1-4; the match to TRBD1 covers 11 bases. J lost 6 bases, V lost 2 bases, and 11 bases had no gene match. The CDR3 consists of 18 residues. Germline loops: CDR1 SGHVS, CDR2 FQNEAQ.

This chain uses TRBV5-4 with TRBJ2-5; 7 bases are shared with TRBD1. The CDR3 runs to 14 residues. V was pared by 4 bases and J by 4 bases, with 7 bases of the junction left unmatched. The germline V gene has CDR1 SGHNT and CDR2 YYREEE (reference sequence). The CDR3 nucleotides are TGTGCCAGCAGCCCCACAGGGGCGGGAGAGACCCAGTACTTC. The encoded protein is CASSPTGAGETQYF.

This chain joins TRBV14 and TRBJ1-1, with unresolved D. Germline V gives CDR1 SGHDN, CDR2 FVKESK. Trimming removed 4 bases at V and 3 bases at J, with 3 bases between. This CDR3 contains 11 residues. This chain's CDR3 is CASSPYTEAFF. CDR3 sequence (DNA): TGTGCCAGCAGCCCCTACACTGAAGCTTTCTTT.

The V gene is TRBV5-8, the J gene TRBJ2-5; unclear D gene. The CDR3 runs 19 residues. Trimming removed 0 bases at V and 5 bases at J, with 26 bases between. The germline CDR1 and CDR2 sequences are SGHTS and YDEGEE. The CDR3 region has the DNA TGTGCCAGCAGCTTGGCCTCGATAGCCGCACCGAAGGTTCTGGAGACCCAGTACTTC. This translates into CASSLASIAAPKVLETQYF. Drawing the rest from reference TRBV5-8 and TRBJ2-5, the complete variable domain is EAGVTQSPTHLIKTRGQQATLRCSPISGHTSVYWYQQALGLGLQFLLWYDEGEERNRGNFPPRFSGRQFPNYSSELNVNALELEDSALYLCASSLASIAAPKVLETQYFGPGTRLLVL.

The V gene is TRBV5-4, the J gene TRBJ1-2, with D tentatively TRBD1 (5 bases). Germline loops: CDR1 SGHNT, CDR2 YYREEE (reference sequence). Trimming stripped 0 bases from V and 7 bases from J, with 10 bases between. The CDR3 is 13 residues long. CDR3 sequence (DNA): TGTGCCAGCAGCTTGGGGCAGGGTTCTGGCTACACCTTC. Translating gives CASSLGQGSGYTF. Variable domain in full (rest from reference TRBV5-4 and TRBJ1-2): ETGVTQSPTHLIKTRGQQVTLRCSSQSGHNTVSWYQQALGQGPQFIFQYYREEENGRGNFPPRFSGLQFPNYSSELNVNALELDDSALYLCASSLGQGSGYTFGSGTRLTVV.

This chain connects TRBV19 to TRBJ2-7, with D unresolved. From germline, CDR1 is LNHDA and CDR2 SQIVND (reference sequence). This CDR3 spans 13 amino acids. The V end was cut by 2 bases, the J end by 3 bases, with 8 bases between. This CDR3 is CASSISGSYEQYF. The DNA of the CDR3 is TGTGCCAGTAGTATATCAGGAAGCTACGAGCAGTACTTC.

V gene TRBV18 combines with J gene TRBJ2-3, with 9 bases that match TRBD1. The CDR3 runs 18 residues. V trimming: 1 base; J trimming: 4 bases; junction bases outside the gene matches: 12. CDR1 KGHSH and CDR2 LQKENI come from the germline V gene. The CDR3 spells CASSPQTGTGMGPDTQYF. The CDR3 DNA reads as TGTGCCAGCTCACCACAAACCGGGACAGGGATGGGCCCAGATACGCAGTATTTT.

This clone was recorded once. This rearrangement joins TRBV7-9 to TRBJ2-5, with a possible D match to TRBD1 (5 bases). The CDR3 covers 15 residues. Germline V lookup: CDR1 SEHNR, CDR2 FQNEAQ (reference sequence). V lost 4 bases to trimming and J lost 5 bases, with 17 bases between them. CDR3 region: CASSSTAGNRETQYF. In nucleotides, the CDR3 is TGTGCCAGCAGCTCAACGGCAGGGAATCGGGAGACCCAGTACTTC.